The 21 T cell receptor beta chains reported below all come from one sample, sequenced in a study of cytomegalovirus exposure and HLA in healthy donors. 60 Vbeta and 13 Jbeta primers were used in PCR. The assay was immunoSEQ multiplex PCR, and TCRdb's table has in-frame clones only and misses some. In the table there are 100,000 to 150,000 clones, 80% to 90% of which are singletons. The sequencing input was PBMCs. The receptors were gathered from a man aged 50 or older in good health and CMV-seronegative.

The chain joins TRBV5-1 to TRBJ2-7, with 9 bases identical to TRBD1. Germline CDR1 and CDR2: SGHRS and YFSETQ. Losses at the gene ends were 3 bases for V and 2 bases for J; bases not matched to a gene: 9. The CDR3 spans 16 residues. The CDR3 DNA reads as TGCGCCAGCAGCTCCCGAGGCAGACAGGGGGCCTACGAGCAGTACTTC. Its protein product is CASSSRGRQGAYEQYF.

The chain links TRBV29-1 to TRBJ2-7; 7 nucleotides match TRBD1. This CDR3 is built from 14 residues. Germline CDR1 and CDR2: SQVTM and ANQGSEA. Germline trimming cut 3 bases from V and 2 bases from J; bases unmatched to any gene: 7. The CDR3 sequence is CSVEITGATYEQYF. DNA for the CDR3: TGCAGCGTTGAGATTACAGGGGCCACCTACGAGCAGTACTTC.

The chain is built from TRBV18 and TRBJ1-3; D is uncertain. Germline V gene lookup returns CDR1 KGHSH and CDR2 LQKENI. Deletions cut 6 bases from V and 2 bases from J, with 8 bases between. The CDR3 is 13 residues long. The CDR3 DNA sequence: TGTGCCAGCTCCCAAAGCCCTGGAAACACCATATATTTT. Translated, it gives CASSQSPGNTIYF.

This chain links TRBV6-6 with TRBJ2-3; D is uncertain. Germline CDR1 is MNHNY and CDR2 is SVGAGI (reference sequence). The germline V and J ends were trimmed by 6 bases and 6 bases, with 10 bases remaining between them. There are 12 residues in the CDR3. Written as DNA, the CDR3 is TGTGCCAGCAGCCCCTCCCCGGATACGCAGTATTTT. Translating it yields CASSPSPDTQYF.

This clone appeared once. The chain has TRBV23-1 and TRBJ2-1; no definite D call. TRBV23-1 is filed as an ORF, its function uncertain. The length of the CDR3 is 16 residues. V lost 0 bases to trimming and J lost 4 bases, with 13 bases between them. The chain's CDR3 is CASSQSSSAPYNEQFF. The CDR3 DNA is TGCGCCAGCAGTCAATCGAGCTCTGCTCCTTACAATGAGCAGTTCTTC.

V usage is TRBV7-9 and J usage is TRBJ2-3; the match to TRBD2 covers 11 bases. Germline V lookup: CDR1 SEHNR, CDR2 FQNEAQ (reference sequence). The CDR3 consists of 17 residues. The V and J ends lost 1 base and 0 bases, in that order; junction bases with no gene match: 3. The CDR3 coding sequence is TGTGCCAGCAGCTTAGAACCTAGCGGGGGGAGCACAGATACGCAGTATTTT. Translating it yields CASSLEPSGGSTDTQYF.

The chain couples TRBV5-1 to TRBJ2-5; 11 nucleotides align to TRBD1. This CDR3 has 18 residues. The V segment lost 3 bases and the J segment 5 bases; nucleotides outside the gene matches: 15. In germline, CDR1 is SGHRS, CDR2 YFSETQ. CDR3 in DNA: TGCGCCAGCAGCTATGGCTTCACCGGGACAGGGGGGAAGGAGACCCAGTACTTC. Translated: CASSYGFTGTGGKETQYF.

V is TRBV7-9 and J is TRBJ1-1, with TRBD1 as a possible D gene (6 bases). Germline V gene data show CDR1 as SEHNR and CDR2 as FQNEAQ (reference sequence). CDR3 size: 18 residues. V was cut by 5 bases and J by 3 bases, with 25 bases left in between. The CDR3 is CASSLPLNWDTPDTEAFF. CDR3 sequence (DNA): TGTGCCAGCAGCCTTCCGCTCAACTGGGACACCCCTGACACTGAAGCTTTCTTT.

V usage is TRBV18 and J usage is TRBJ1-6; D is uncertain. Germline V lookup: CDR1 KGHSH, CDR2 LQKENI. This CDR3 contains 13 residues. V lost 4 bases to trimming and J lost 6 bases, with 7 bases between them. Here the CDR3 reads CASSHSLNSPLHF. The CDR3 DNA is TGTGCCAGCTCACACTCTCTTAATTCACCCCTCCACTTT.

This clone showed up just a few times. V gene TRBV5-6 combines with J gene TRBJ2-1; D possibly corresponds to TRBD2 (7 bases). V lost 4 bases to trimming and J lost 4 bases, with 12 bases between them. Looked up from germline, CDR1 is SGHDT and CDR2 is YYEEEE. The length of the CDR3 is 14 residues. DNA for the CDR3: TGTGCCAGCAGCCAAGGGGGGGGTTACAATGAGCAGTTCTTC. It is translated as CASSQGGGYNEQFF.

The CDR3 DNA is TGTGCCAGCAGGGCGGGGGTACTACGCTCTGGGGCCAACGTCCTGACTTTC. Residues: CASRAGVLRSGANVLTF. V is TRBV5-5 and J is TRBJ2-6; TRBD2 agrees at 7 bases. The CDR3 has 17 residues. Trimming removed 5 bases from V and 0 bases from J; junction bases left unmatched: 8. Germline-derived CDR1 and CDR2 are SGHKS and YYEKEE (reference sequence).

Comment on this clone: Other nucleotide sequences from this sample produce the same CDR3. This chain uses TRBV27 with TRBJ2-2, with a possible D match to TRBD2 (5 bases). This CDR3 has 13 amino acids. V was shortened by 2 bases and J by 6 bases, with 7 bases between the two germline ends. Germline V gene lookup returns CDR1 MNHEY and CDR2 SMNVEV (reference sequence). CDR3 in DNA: TGTGCCAGCAGTTTAACCGGGGCCGGGGAGCTGTTTTTT. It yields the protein CASSLTGAGELFF.

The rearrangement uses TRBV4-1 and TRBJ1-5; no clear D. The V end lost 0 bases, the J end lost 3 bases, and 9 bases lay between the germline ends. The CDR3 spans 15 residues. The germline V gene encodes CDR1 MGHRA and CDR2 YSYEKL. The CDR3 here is CASSQDAEVNQPQHF. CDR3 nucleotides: TGCGCCAGCAGCCAAGACGCTGAGGTCAATCAGCCCCAGCATTTT.

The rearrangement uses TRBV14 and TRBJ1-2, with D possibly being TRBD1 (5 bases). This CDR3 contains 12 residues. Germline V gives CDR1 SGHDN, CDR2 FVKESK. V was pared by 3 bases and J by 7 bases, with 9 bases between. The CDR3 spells CASSHTGSGYTF. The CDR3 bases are TGTGCCAGCAGCCATACAGGTTCTGGCTACACCTTC.

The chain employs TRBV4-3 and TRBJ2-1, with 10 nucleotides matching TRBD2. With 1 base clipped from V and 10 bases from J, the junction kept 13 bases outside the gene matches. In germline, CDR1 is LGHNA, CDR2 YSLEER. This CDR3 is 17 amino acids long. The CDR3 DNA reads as TGCGCCAGCAGCCAAGGTCCGGCTAGCGGGGGACTCGAGGAGCAGTTCTTC. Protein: CASSQGPASGGLEEQFF.

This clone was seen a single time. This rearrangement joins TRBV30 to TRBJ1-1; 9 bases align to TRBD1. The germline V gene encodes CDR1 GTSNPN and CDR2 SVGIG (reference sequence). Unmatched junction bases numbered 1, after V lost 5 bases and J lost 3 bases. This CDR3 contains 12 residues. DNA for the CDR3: TGTGCCTGGGACAGGGGGGACACTGAAGCTTTCTTT. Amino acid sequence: CAWDRGDTEAFF.

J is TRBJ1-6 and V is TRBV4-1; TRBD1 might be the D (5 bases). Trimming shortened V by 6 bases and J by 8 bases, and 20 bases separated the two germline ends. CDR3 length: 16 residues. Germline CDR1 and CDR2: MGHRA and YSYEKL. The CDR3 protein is CASSLSGAGQDSPLHF. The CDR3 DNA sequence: TGCGCCAGCAGTCTCTCTGGGGCAGGCCAGGATTCACCCCTCCACTTT.

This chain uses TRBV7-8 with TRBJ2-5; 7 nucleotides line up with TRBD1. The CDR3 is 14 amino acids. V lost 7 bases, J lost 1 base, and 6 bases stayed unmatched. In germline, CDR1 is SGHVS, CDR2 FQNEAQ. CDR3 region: CASTPKGAQETQYF. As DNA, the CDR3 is TGTGCCAGCACCCCCAAGGGGGCCCAAGAGACCCAGTACTTC.

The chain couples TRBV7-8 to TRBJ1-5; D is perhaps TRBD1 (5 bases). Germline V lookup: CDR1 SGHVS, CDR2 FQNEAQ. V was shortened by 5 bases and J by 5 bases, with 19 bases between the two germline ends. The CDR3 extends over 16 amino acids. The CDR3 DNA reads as TGTGCCAGCAGCCTAACAGACCGGGGGACCGATCAGCCCCAGCATTTT. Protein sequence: CASSLTDRGTDQPQHF.

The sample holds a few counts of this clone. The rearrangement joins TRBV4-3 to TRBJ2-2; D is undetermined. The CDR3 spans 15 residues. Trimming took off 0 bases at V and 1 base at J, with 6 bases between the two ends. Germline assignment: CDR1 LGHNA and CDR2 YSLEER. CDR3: CASSQDGRNTGELFF. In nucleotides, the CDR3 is TGCGCCAGCAGCCAAGATGGGCGGAACACCGGGGAGCTGTTTTTT.

The DNA of the CDR3 is TGTGCCAGCAGCTTGAAAGGTTGGCAGGGGATTAATCAGCCCCAGCATTTT. Protein product: CASSLKGWQGINQPQHF. The chain combines TRBV5-8 with TRBJ1-5, with D tentatively TRBD1 (6 bases). Germline V gives CDR1 SGHTS, CDR2 YDEGEE. The V and J ends lost 1 base and 4 bases respectively, with 18 bases between them. The CDR3 has 17 amino acids.